This entry is about one T cell receptor beta chain. CD4+ cell separation produced CD45RA+ naive and CD45RA-negative memory subsets. This specimen comes from a study of shared clonotypes between healthy human individuals. Across the whole study: Researchers assigned three CD4 naive, three CD4 memory, two CD8 naive and one CD8 memory plate to each donor.

Germline V lookup: CDR1 SGHDT, CDR2 YYEEEE. The length of the CDR3 is 15 residues. The V end lost 3 bases, the J end lost 4 bases, and 16 bases lay between the germline ends. Here immunoSEQ multiplex PCR was the method, and the copy in TCRdb shows in-frame clones only, minus some. The sample comprises millions of clones, 93% of which are singletons, and 0.39% rests with the top ten. The J gene is TRBJ1-1, the V gene TRBV5-6; the D is unclear. The sample consisted of naive CD4+ T cells from PBMCs. Subset here: CD45RA+ positively selected. The clonotype originates from a man between 18 and 29 years old in good health. Some clones in this sample may be carry-over from other donors' samples. The CDR3 loop is CASSYWSPGGTEAFF. The CDR3 DNA reads TGTGCCAGCAGCTACTGGAGTCCGGGTGGCACTGAAGCTTTCTTT.